Listed below are T cell receptor beta chains from one sample, sequenced in a study of cytomegalovirus exposure and HLA in healthy donors. The table came from immunoSEQ multiplex PCR; TCRdb's copy has only in-frame clones and leaves some out. The sample table includes tens of thousands of clones. Material for sequencing was PBMCs. The receptors were sampled from a man aged 30-40 years in good health and CMV-seropositive. CDR3s include the opening cysteine and the closing phenylalanine or tryptophan. The D gene is left open where the match is weak.

V,D,J,CDR3,DNA
TRBV18,.,TRBJ1-1,CASSPGQITEAFF,TGTGCCAGCTCACCGGGCCAGATCACTGAAGCTTTCTTT
TRBV7-9,.,TRBJ2-7,CASSLDNGRVQYF,TGTGCCAGCAGCTTAGATAACGGGAGAGTGCAGTACTTC
TRBV10-3,TRBD2,TRBJ2-3,CAISPSGTSGRYTDTQYF,TGTGCCATCAGTCCCTCCGGGACTAGCGGGCGATACACAGATACGCAGTATTTT
TRBV6-5,.,TRBJ2-7,CASKYRPEQNYEQYF,TGTGCCAGCAAATACCGCCCGGAACAGAACTACGAGCAGTACTTC
TRBV9,TRBD2,TRBJ2-7,CASSGLAGPFYEQYF,TGTGCCAGCAGCGGGCTAGCGGGACCCTTCTACGAGCAGTACTTC
TRBV19,.,TRBJ2-1,CASSSRQSSYNEQFF,TGTGCCAGTAGTTCGCGACAGTCCTCCTACAATGAGCAGTTCTTC
TRBV18,.,TRBJ1-2,CASSPGANYGYTF,TGTGCCAGCTCACCCGGTGCTAACTATGGCTACACCTTC
TRBV5-8,.,TRBJ2-3,CASSLAVSSPDTQYF,TGTGCCAGCAGCTTGGCAGTCTCTTCCCCAGATACGCAGTATTTT
TRBV12-5,.,TRBJ1-2,CASGLDYSLTRARGYLGYTF,TGTGCTAGTGGTTTGGACTACTCATTGACCCGGGCCAGGGGTTATCTTGGCTACACCTTC
TRBV18,TRBD1,TRBJ1-4,CASSPPGQATEKLFF,TGTGCCAGCTCACCCCCGGGACAGGCGACTGAAAAACTGTTTTTT
TRBV2,.,TRBJ2-7,CASILYEQYF,TGTGCCAGCATTCTTTACGAGCAGTACTTC
TRBV9,.,TRBJ2-1,CASSPFTMPSSDNEQFF,TGTGCCAGCAGCCCCTTCACGATGCCGAGCTCCGACAATGAGCAGTTCTTC
TRBV5-1,TRBD2,TRBJ2-2,CASSIGPLAANTGELFF,TGCGCCAGCAGCATAGGTCCCCTAGCGGCGAACACCGGGGAGCTGTTTTTT
TRBV4-1,TRBD2,TRBJ2-5,CASSQEGSGRGTQYF,TGCGCCAGCAGCCAAGAGGGGTCAGGGAGGGGGACCCAGTACTTC
TRBV5-4,.,TRBJ1-1,CASSLERSSLTEAFF,TGTGCCAGCAGCTTGGAGCGGAGTTCCCTCACTGAAGCTTTCTTT
TRBV9,.,TRBJ2-5,CASSVLQGPQETQYF,TGTGCCAGCAGCGTTTTACAGGGACCGCAAGAGACCCAGTACTTC
TRBV30,TRBD2,TRBJ2-1,CAWSVSGGSYNEQFF,TGTGCCTGGAGTGTAAGCGGGGGCTCCTACAATGAGCAGTTCTTC
TRBV30,.,TRBJ1-5,CAWSAYWGSSNQPQHF,TGTGCCTGGAGTGCGTACTGGGGCAGTAGCAATCAGCCCCAGCATTTT
TRBV7-6,.,TRBJ2-7,CASSLIGGNRELTYEQYF,TGTGCCAGCAGCCTGATCGGAGGAAACAGGGAACTGACCTACGAGCAGTACTTC
TRBV6-1,TRBD1,TRBJ2-7,CASTPGTGGSYEQYF,TGTGCCAGCACCCCTGGGACAGGGGGCTCCTACGAGCAGTACTTC
TRBV7-6,TRBD1,TRBJ2-1,CASSFGTGGFEQFF,TGTGCCAGCAGCTTTGGGACAGGGGGGTTTGAGCAGTTCTTC
TRBV2,TRBD1,TRBJ2-7,CASSEGGAGGRYEQYF,TGTGCCAGCAGTGAAGGCGGGGCAGGGGGCCGGTACGAGCAGTACTTC
TRBV19,TRBD1,TRBJ2-2,CASSWDRNTGELFF,TGTGCCAGTAGTTGGGACAGGAACACCGGGGAGCTGTTTTTT
TRBV30,.,TRBJ2-1,CAWDKSFNEQFF,TGTGCCTGGGATAAAAGCTTCAATGAGCAGTTCTTC
TRBV5-8,TRBD2,TRBJ2-3,CASSRRLAGGTDTQYF,TGTGCCAGCAGCCGAAGACTAGCGGGAGGCACAGATACGCAGTATTTT
TRBV5-1,.,TRBJ1-5,CASSSGTYSNQPQHF,TGCGCCAGCAGCTCAGGGACATATAGCAATCAGCCCCAGCATTTT
TRBV29-1,.,TRBJ2-5,CSVEVAADVPTQYF,TGCAGCGTTGAGGTAGCGGCAGACGTGCCGACCCAGTACTTC
TRBV6-5,.,TRBJ1-1,CASSVSIGNTEAFF,TGTGCCAGCAGTGTAAGTATCGGGAACACTGAAGCTTTCTTT
TRBV4-1,TRBD1,TRBJ2-1,CASSTGRDRGYNEQFF,TGCGCCAGCAGCACCGGGAGGGACAGGGGATACAATGAGCAGTTCTTC
TRBV5-4,.,TRBJ2-7,CASSAGGQNLYEQYF,TGTGCCAGCAGCGCGGGGGGACAGAACCTCTACGAGCAGTACTTC
TRBV9,.,TRBJ1-6,CASSGGDSPLHF,TGTGCCAGCAGCGGGGGGGATTCACCCCTCCACTTT
TRBV6-1,TRBD1,TRBJ2-7,CASSEQGYEQYF,TGTGCCAGCAGCGAACAGGGGTACGAGCAGTACTTC
TRBV5-1,TRBD2,TRBJ2-7,CASSIGLAGTTYEQYF,TGCGCCAGCAGCATCGGACTAGCGGGTACCACCTACGAGCAGTACTTC
TRBV7-9,.,TRBJ1-2,CASSSESYGYTF,TGTGCCAGCAGCTCGGAGAGCTATGGCTACACCTTC
TRBV5-1,TRBD1,TRBJ1-2,CASSPGQGVGNYGYTF,TGCGCCAGCAGTCCGGGACAGGGAGTGGGTAACTATGGCTACACCTTC
TRBV11-2,TRBD2,TRBJ2-7,CASRGAGESEQYF,TGTGCCAGCAGGGGAGCGGGAGAGTCCGAGCAGTACTTC
TRBV19,TRBD2,TRBJ2-1,CASSIWRTAGGYNEQFF,TGTGCCAGTAGTATTTGGAGGACAGCGGGAGGATACAATGAGCAGTTCTTC
TRBV4-1,.,TRBJ1-3,CASSLQPTPGGPGNTIYF,TGCGCCAGCAGCCTACAGCCCACCCCGGGGGGGCCTGGAAACACCATATATTTT
TRBV28,.,TRBJ2-2,CASSFPGVRRELFF,TGTGCCAGCAGTTTTCCCGGGGTTCGGAGGGAGCTGTTTTTT
TRBV30,.,TRBJ1-1,CAWSVPWAGDTEAFF,TGTGCCTGGAGTGTACCCTGGGCGGGGGACACTGAAGCTTTCTTT
TRBV13,.,TRBJ2-2,CASSRGSSNTGELFF,TGTGCCAGCAGCCGAGGATCGTCGAACACCGGGGAGCTGTTTTTT
TRBV30,.,TRBJ2-3,CAWSQSGDTQYF,TGTGCCTGGAGCCAGTCTGGAGATACGCAGTATTTT
TRBV19,TRBD2,TRBJ2-2,CASSGPGGPGELFF,TGTGCCAGTAGCGGCCCGGGAGGCCCCGGGGAGCTGTTTTTT
TRBV5-1,TRBD2,TRBJ2-1,CASSMGTSGAGDEQFF,TGCGCCAGCAGCATGGGGACTAGCGGGGCCGGGGATGAGCAGTTCTTC
TRBV13,TRBD1,TRBJ2-5,CASSIARGWETQYF,TGTGCCAGCAGCATCGCCAGGGGGTGGGAGACCCAGTACTTC
TRBV30,TRBD1,TRBJ2-5,CAWSAGQGRRETQYF,TGTGCCTGGAGTGCCGGACAGGGTAGGCGGGAGACCCAGTACTTC
TRBV5-1,.,TRBJ1-2,CASSPDRNYGYTF,TGCGCCAGCTCCCCGGACAGAAACTATGGCTACACCTTC
TRBV6-5,TRBD1,TRBJ2-2,CASRDRTKLTGELFF,TGTGCCAGCAGGGACAGGACCAAACTCACCGGGGAGCTGTTTTTT
TRBV18,TRBD1,TRBJ2-1,CASSFMGTGGNEQFF,TGTGCCAGCTCATTCATGGGGACAGGCGGCAATGAGCAGTTCTTC
TRBV29-1,TRBD1,TRBJ2-3,CSVLGQGADTQYF,TGCAGCGTCCTGGGGCAGGGGGCAGATACGCAGTATTTT
TRBV27,TRBD2,TRBJ2-5,CASSLGLAGQETQYF,TGTGCCAGCAGTTTGGGACTAGCGGGCCAAGAGACCCAGTACTTC
TRBV5-6,.,TRBJ1-5,CASSFWSRENPRQPQHF,TGTGCCAGCAGCTTTTGGTCCCGGGAAAACCCGCGGCAGCCCCAGCATTTT
TRBV18,TRBD2,TRBJ2-1,CASSPPVAGGDEQFF,TGTGCCAGCTCACCCCCAGTAGCGGGAGGCGATGAGCAGTTCTTC
TRBV29-1,TRBD2,TRBJ2-7,CSVEDSVAGGDEQYF,TGCAGCGTTGAAGATTCAGTAGCGGGTGGCGACGAGCAGTACTTC
TRBV5-1,TRBD2,TRBJ2-1,CASSFESGTSVKNEQFF,TGCGCCAGCAGCTTCGAGTCCGGGACTAGCGTGAAGAATGAGCAGTTCTTC
TRBV6-1,.,TRBJ1-5,CASRKTGFSNQPQHF,TGTGCCAGCAGGAAAACAGGGTTTAGCAATCAGCCCCAGCATTTT
TRBV30,TRBD2,TRBJ2-7,CAWNLAGPYEQYF,TGTGCCTGGAACCTAGCGGGACCCTACGAGCAGTACTTC
TRBV11-3,.,TRBJ2-1,CASSLDRSSQRRAGYNEQFF,TGTGCCAGCAGCTTAGATCGAAGTTCCCAGAGGCGGGCGGGGTACAATGAGCAGTTCTTC